This T cell receptor beta chain was captured in a study of OX40 agonist ivuxolimab in advanced cancers. General study points: With doses of 0.1 to 3.0 mg/kg, CD4+ and CD8+ blood T cells had undergone clonal expansion by week 6. On average, CD8+ T cells showed a greater number of expanded clones than CD4+.

V shed 5 bases and J shed 2 bases, with 14 bases lying between them. Germline values: CDR1 SQVTM, CDR2 ANQGSEA. The CDR3 spans 14 residues. For this clone: Its antigen is undetermined.

Only in-frame clones appear in the TCRdb table, and some are missing; sequencing was by immunoSEQ multiplex PCR. The profile shows fewer than 70,000 clones, 70% to 90% of them singletons. The receptor's source is an adult with an advanced solid tumor such as melanoma, head and neck, liver or kidney cancer. This chain uses TRBV29-1 with TRBJ2-3, with a possible D match to TRBD1 (5 bases). The sequencing here drew on CD4+ or CD8+ T cells sorted from blood, taken in a trial of the OX40 agonist ivuxolimab. DNA of the CDR3: TGCAGCGTTCACCAGGGCCCTCTCACAGATACGCAGTATTTT. Its protein is CSVHQGPLTDTQYF.